This record concerns one TCR beta chain sequence. Its antigen is as yet unknown. The data stem from a study of high-grade serous ovarian cancer treatment subgroups. Repertoires were generated with immunoSEQ multiplex PCR, while TCRdb's copy carries only in-frame clones and drops some. This table holds 15,000 to 20,000 clones, around 72% found once. The CDR3 consists of 13 residues. Trimming stripped 5 bases from V and 10 bases from J, with 15 bases between. The germline gives CDR1 SGHTA, CDR2 FQGTGA. Study-level findings and limits: Higher neoantigen levels went with greater TCR clonal relatedness. The analyses considered CDR3 and ignored CDR1 and CDR2. Different patients shared almost no repertoire; same-patient tumors shared roughly 0.1 to 0.8.

Tumor samples were obtained before definitive surgery or chemotherapy. The origin of this receptor is a human donor with high-grade serous ovarian cancer. V and J are TRBV7-3 and TRBJ2-1; D may be TRBD1 (6 bases). Sequenced: tumor tissue. The CDR3 here is CASSPKIGGEQFF. DNA of the CDR3: TGTGCCAGCAGCCCCAAGATAGGGGGAGAGCAGTTCTTC.